These 10 T cell receptor beta chains came from one sample sequenced in a study of response to subunit inactivated influenza vaccine. TCRdb itself ran the RT-PCR reads through MiXCR, one entry per CDR3 protein. Altogether under 950,000 distinct CDR3 sequences are present, about 20% being singletons, with the ten largest covering more than 8.5%. The sequencing used PBMCs from blood, collected 5 days after vaccination. The receptors shown here come from a man aged 50 or older who received an inactivated influenza vaccine.

A few counts support this clonotype. The chain is built from TRBV5-5 and TRBJ2-1; no reliable D call. The CDR3 extends over 15 amino acids. The germline V gene has CDR1 SGHKS and CDR2 YYEKEE (reference sequence). Trimming left V 2 bases short and J 6 bases short, with 15 bases between. CDR3 region: CASSFSGIVANEQFF. The CDR3 DNA sequence: TGTGCCAGCAGCTTTAGTGGTATAGTGGCCAATGAGCAGTTCTTC.

This clonotype was seen a few times. The chain recombines TRBV7-2 with TRBJ1-1, with 7 bases that match TRBD1. Germline V CDR1 and CDR2: SGHTA, FQGNSA. The J segment lost 8 bases and the V segment lost 1 base, leaving 7 bases of the junction unmatched. The CDR3 contains 14 residues. The CDR3 loop reads CASSLEGQPTEAFF. The CDR3 DNA sequence: TGTGCCAGCAGCTTAGAGGGACAGCCTACCGAAGCTTTCTTT.

This clonotype was counted only a few times. The chain joins TRBV10-2 to TRBJ1-6; D unresolved. The germline CDR1 and CDR2 sequences are WSHSY and SAAADI. V was cut by 2 bases and J by 1 base, with 12 bases left in between. The CDR3 spans 17 residues. CDR3 loop: CASSEPSRLSYNSPLHF. DNA for the CDR3: TGCGCCAGCAGTGAGCCCTCCCGCCTTTCCTATAATTCACCCCTCCACTTT.

V is TRBV3-1 and J is TRBJ2-3; 7 bases agree with TRBD1. After removal of 3 bases from V and 8 bases from J, the junction contained 8 bases not matched to a gene. The germline V gene has CDR1 LGHDT and CDR2 YNNKEL (reference sequence). This CDR3 contains 14 residues. CDR3 DNA: TGTGCCAGCAGCCAGGGACAGTTTCTCGGTACGCAGTATTTT. Its translation: CASSQGQFLGTQYF.

This rearrangement joins TRBV6-5 to TRBJ2-3, with D tentatively TRBD1 (6 bases). The CDR3 is made up of 16 amino acids. The V end lost 0 bases, the J end lost 1 base, and 11 bases lay between the germline ends. Germline CDR1 reads MNHEY; CDR2 reads SVGAGI. For the CDR3, the DNA is TGTGCCAGCAGTTACTCGAAAGGGGGTGGCACAGATACGCAGTATTTT. This translates into CASSYSKGGGTDTQYF.

V usage is TRBV7-6 and J usage is TRBJ1-2; D uncertain. Trimming removed 1 base from V and 13 bases from J, with 16 bases in between. The CDR3 runs to 13 residues. Germline V gene sequence: CDR1 SGHVS, CDR2 FNYEAQ. This chain's CDR3 is CASSLGSWDPGTF. The CDR3 DNA reads as TGTGCCAGCAGCTTAGGTTCCTGGGATCCAGGCACCTTC.

This clonotype was counted a few times. The chain uses TRBV9 and TRBJ2-1; maybe TRBD1 (5 bases). There are 15 residues in the CDR3. The ends were cut back, 0 bases at V and 2 bases at J, with 9 bases in the middle. CDR1 and CDR2 (germline): SGDLS, YYNGEE. CDR3 DNA: TGTGCCAGCAGCGTAGGACAGTCCGCCTACAATGAGCAGTTCTTC. It translates to CASSVGQSAYNEQFF.

This clonotype was recorded once. The V call is TRBV14, the J call TRBJ2-5, with 7 bases matching TRBD2. Trimming removed 4 bases from V and 5 bases from J; junction bases left unmatched: 7. Germline V lookup: CDR1 SGHDN, CDR2 FVKESK. The CDR3 loop spans 14 amino acids. CDR3 loop: CASSPTASGETQYF. The CDR3 DNA follows: TGTGCCAGCAGCCCGACCGCTAGCGGTGAGACCCAGTACTTC.

This clonotype was seen only a few times. The chain is built from TRBV11-2 and TRBJ1-5, with D hard to call. The germline gives CDR1 SGHAT, CDR2 FQNNGV. V was shortened by 6 bases and J by 5 bases, with 14 bases between the two germline ends. The CDR3 loop spans 14 amino acids. CDR3 nucleotide sequence: TGTGCCAGCAGTGCGACCGCCCGGGATCAGCCCCAGCATTTT. It is translated as CASSATARDQPQHF.

This clonotype occurred a few times. The CDR3, as DNA: TGTGCCAGCAGCGCATCCGGGACAGGGTTTGGCTACACCTTC. It translates to CASSASGTGFGYTF. J is TRBJ1-2 and V is TRBV7-9; 9 nucleotides agree with TRBD1. With V trimmed by 5 bases and J by 7 bases, 8 bases remained unmatched. CDR3 size: 14 residues. CDR1 is SEHNR, CDR2 FQNEAQ, per germline (reference sequence).